This T cell receptor beta chain emerged from a study of T cells in Graves' hyperthyroidism and ophthalmopathy. From RNA transcripts, TCR beta CDR3 regions were amplified. TCR CDR3 underwent first-round RT-PCR with the HTBI primer set. TCRdb processed the multiplex PCR reads anew with MiXCR; each CDR3 protein has one entry. The sample holds about 640,000 distinct CDR3 sequences, 20% to 25% seen once. Uncontrolled infection, other autoimmune disease, pregnancy or lactation led to exclusion. General study points: The model predicted ophthalmopathy a median about 6.6 months before onset.

This clonotype was recorded at least ten times. Its antigen is currently unknown. This sequence was found in a man aged 25 to 40 with Graves' ophthalmopathy. Sequenced material: blood.

CDR3 sequence: CASSLQGNSAFF. Written as DNA, the CDR3 is TGTGCCAGCAGTTTACAGGGGAATTCAGCTTTCTTT. The gene calls are TRBV28 and TRBJ1-1; perhaps TRBD1 as D (6 bases). The CDR3 contains 12 residues. Germline CDR1 and CDR2: MDHEN and SYDVKM. V was shortened by 2 bases and J by 10 bases, with 11 bases between the two germline ends. The variable domain in full, with the rest retrieved from reference TRBV28 and TRBJ1-1, is DVKVTQSSRYLVKRTGEKVFLECVQDMDHENMFWYRQDPGLGLRLIYFSYDVKMKEKGDIPEGYSVSREKKERFSLILESASTNQTSMYLCASSLQGNSAFFGQGTRLTVV.